The clone carrying this TCR beta chain was detected many times. The entry originates in a study of identical twins. The CDR3 is 15 amino acids. CDR1 is SGHRS, CDR2 YFSETQ, per germline. V lost 0 bases, J lost 2 bases, and 11 bases lay in between. TCRdb reprocessed the 5' RACE reads via MiXCR and lists one record per CDR3 protein. The table shows fewer than 250,000 distinct CDR3 sequences, with approximately 7.9% occurring only once. These data also formed part of another study, on yellow fever vaccine responses in identical twins.

Source material: CD8+ T cells sorted from blood. The sequence came from a woman in her late teens or twenties in good health. The chain links TRBV5-1 to TRBJ1-2, with D tentatively TRBD1 (6 bases). For the CDR3, the DNA is TGCGCCAGCAGCTTGGGTCAGGGGCTAAACTATGGCTACACCTTC. Protein product: CASSLGQGLNYGYTF.